This passage covers 5 T cell receptor beta chains from one sample sequenced in a study of blood T cell repertoires in COVID-19. Using immunoSEQ multiplex PCR, the repertoire was profiled, and TCRdb retains in-frame clones only, with some absent. The repertoire holds approximately 93,000 clones, with around 72% as singletons. The sequenced sample consisted of peripheral blood. Receptors were obtained from a man in his sixties or seventies with COVID-19, enrolled during active disease.

The genes are TRBV28 and TRBJ2-4, with D perhaps TRBD2 (5 bases). CDR1 is MDHEN, CDR2 SYDVKM, per germline. The CDR3 runs 14 residues. V lost 5 bases and J 0 bases, leaving 8 bases between the germline ends. The CDR3 spells CASSPSGAKNIQYF. DNA of the CDR3: TGTGCCAGCAGTCCCAGCGGAGCCAAAAACATTCAGTACTTC.

The rearrangement uses TRBV29-1 and TRBJ2-7; D is perhaps TRBD2 (6 bases). Between the trimmed V and J ends, which lost 4 bases and 4 bases, there was a span of 11 bases. CDR1 is SQVTM, CDR2 ANQGSEA, per germline. The CDR3 loop spans 12 amino acids. The CDR3 DNA reads as TGCAGCGTTGTTCAGGGAGGTTACGAGCAGTACTTC. Translated: CSVVQGGYEQYF.

V usage is TRBV2 and J usage is TRBJ2-5; 8 bases map to TRBD1. CDR1 SNHLY and CDR2 FYNNEI come from the germline V gene. CDR3 size: 13 residues. Unmatched junction bases numbered 4, after V lost 5 bases and J lost 5 bases. CDR3 region: CASSPGQGETQYF. In DNA form, the CDR3 reads TGTGCCAGCAGTCCCGGACAGGGCGAGACCCAGTACTTC. Variable domain in full (rest from reference TRBV2 and TRBJ2-5): EPEVTQTPSHQVTQMGQEVILRCVPISNHLYFYWYRQILGQKVEFLVSFYNNEISEKSEIFDDQFSVERPDGSNFTLKIRSTKLEDSAMYFCASSPGQGETQYFGPGTRLLVL.

This clone was seen only a few times. V gene TRBV11-1 combines with J gene TRBJ1-1; 8 bases line up with TRBD1. Per germline, CDR1 SGHAT and CDR2 FQDESV (reference sequence). The CDR3 spans 15 residues. V gave up 2 bases and J gave up 4 bases; unmatched junction bases: 6. The DNA for the CDR3 is TGTGCCAGCAGCTTATGGACAGGGCTGAGCACTGAAGCTTTCTTT. Translation: CASSLWTGLSTEAFF.

This chain links TRBV4-3 with TRBJ1-6; 7 bases agree with TRBD1. Germline assignment: CDR1 LGHNA and CDR2 YSLEER. The length of the CDR3 is 14 residues. The junction had 1 base not matched to a gene; V was cut back by 0 bases and J by 8 bases. The CDR3 bases are TGCGCCAGCAGCCAAGATACAGGGGATTCACCCCTCCACTTT. Amino acid sequence: CASSQDTGDSPLHF.